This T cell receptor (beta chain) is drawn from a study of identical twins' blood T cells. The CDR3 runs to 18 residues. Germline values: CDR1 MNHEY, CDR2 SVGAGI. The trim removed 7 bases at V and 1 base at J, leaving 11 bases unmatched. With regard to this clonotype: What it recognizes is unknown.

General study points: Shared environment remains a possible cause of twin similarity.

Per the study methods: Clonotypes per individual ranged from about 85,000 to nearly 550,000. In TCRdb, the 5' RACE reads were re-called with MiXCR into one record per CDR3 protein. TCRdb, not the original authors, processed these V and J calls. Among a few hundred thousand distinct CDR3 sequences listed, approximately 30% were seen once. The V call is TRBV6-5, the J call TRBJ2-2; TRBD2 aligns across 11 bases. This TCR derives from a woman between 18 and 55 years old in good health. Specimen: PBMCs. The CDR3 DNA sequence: TGTGCCAGCACCACCCCTCTAGCGGGAGGACGGAACACCGGGGAGCTGTTTTTT. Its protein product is CASTTPLAGGRNTGELFF.